This entry describes one T cell receptor (beta chain). Its antigen is not identified. These data originate in a study of CD8 T cells in ankylosing spondylitis. Study-wide results and caveats: About 8 highly homologous variants made up a TCR beta motif, and this motif appeared characteristic of ankylosing spondylitis blood.

TCRdb fed the 5' RACE reads into MiXCR, producing one record per CDR3 protein. Altogether more than 250,000 distinct CDR3 sequences are present, 7% to 9% being singletons, with the ten largest covering roughly 15%. The CDR3 consists of 13 residues. Trimming removed 6 bases at V and 7 bases at J, with 15 bases between. Germline assignment: CDR1 MNHEY and CDR2 SMNVEV (reference sequence). The sequence came from a male donor with ankylosing spondylitis. This chain links TRBV27 with TRBJ1-1; no reliable D call. The material sequenced was blood, either unsorted or a sorted T cell fraction (not recorded which). The CDR3 here is CASSPGGGSEAFF. The CDR3 region has the DNA TGTGCCAGCAGCCCCGGAGGAGGGAGTGAAGCTTTCTTT.